This TCR beta chain was profiled in a study of T cell responses to AZD1222 COVID-19 vaccine. Points from the study as a whole: Baseline serostatus was positive in only 5 to 7 AZD1222 recipients.

The CDR3 is made up of 13 amino acids. The ends were cut back, 2 bases at V and 5 bases at J, with 7 bases in the middle. Germline V CDR1 and CDR2: LNHDA, SQIVND (reference sequence). Clones were sequenced by immunoSEQ multiplex PCR, and TCRdb holds only the in-frame ones, with some missing. The table shows tens of thousands of clones, with around 81% occurring only once. Comment on this clone: Its antigen is currently unknown.

The TCR comes from an adult in good health. The chain recombines TRBV19 with TRBJ1-5; D is uncertain. The specimen comprised peripheral blood, sampled on day 0 of AZD1222 vaccination. The CDR3 sequence is CASSINEDQPQHF. The CDR3 nucleotides read TGTGCCAGTAGTATAAACGAAGATCAGCCCCAGCATTTT. The entire variable domain, with the rest obtained from reference TRBV19 and TRBJ1-5, is as follows: DGGITQSPKYLFRKEGQNVTLSCEQNLNHDAMYWYRQDPGQGLRLIYYSQIVNDFQKGDIAEGYSVSREKKESFPLTVTSAQKNPTAFYLCASSINEDQPQHFGDGTRLSIL.